The sequence of this T cell receptor beta chain was determined in a study of T-cell memory formation after mild COVID-19. Study at large: Each donor largely had its own TCR clusters.

TCRdb processed the 5' RACE reads anew with MiXCR; each CDR3 protein has one entry. In the table there are 250,000 to 400,000 distinct CDR3 sequences, around 15% of which are singletons. Study results and caveats: Among contracting clones, CD4+ were mainly CM/EM and CD8+ enriched in EMRA.

V lost 3 bases and J 0 bases, leaving 15 bases between the germline ends. The CDR3 is 17 residues long. Germline V gene sequence: CDR1 ENHRY, CDR2 SYGVKD. Ten or more counts support this clonotype. The target antigen is unknown. The chain uses TRBV10-3 and TRBJ2-1; possibly TRBD1 for D (5 bases). This receptor was obtained from a man aged 18 to 30 who had mild COVID-19 (a few samples of this study predate the infection). Cell type and time point are not known. Sequenced material: PBMCs or a T cell subset sorted from them (not recorded which). The CDR3 spells CAISDRQPVSSYNEQFF. CDR3 in DNA: TGTGCCATCAGTGATAGACAGCCGGTTAGCTCCTACAATGAGCAGTTCTTC.